The 14 T cell receptor beta chains below come from one sample, sequenced in a study of Ad26.COV2.S vaccination and SARS-CoV-2 variants. Sequencing used immunoSEQ multiplex PCR; TCRdb keeps in-frame clones, though not all of them. In the table there are 300,000 to 400,000 clones, 86% of which are singletons. Treatment of the sample: 15 to 20 received Ad26.COV2.S at low or high dose, single or two shots; several received placebo; per-sample allocation not given. Following the first vaccine or placebo injection, samples were taken on day 63. Sequencing used peripheral blood, obtained in a trial of Ad26.COV2.S vaccine versus placebo. Receptors originate from a person between 18 and 65 years old who received the Ad26.COV2.S COVID-19 vaccine or a placebo.

The CDR3 here is CASSFGLAGGDEQFF. CDR3 DNA: TGTGCCAGCAGCTTCGGACTAGCGGGGGGAGATGAGCAGTTCTTC. The V and J genes are TRBV7-6 and TRBJ2-1, with TRBD2 matching 14 bases. This CDR3 has 15 residues. Germline V CDR1 and CDR2: SGHVS, FNYEAQ. With 3 bases clipped from V and 8 bases from J, the junction kept 3 bases outside the gene matches.

The chain employs TRBV3-1 (or the pseudogene TRBV3-2) and TRBJ1-1, with D hard to call. Germline lookup yields CDR1 LGHDT and CDR2 YNNKEL (reference sequence). With 4 bases removed from V and 4 bases from J, the gap between germline ends came to 16 bases. This CDR3 comprises 15 residues. The CDR3 here is CASSRTMGEGTEAFF. In DNA form, the CDR3 reads TGTGCCAGCAGCCGCACGATGGGAGAGGGCACTGAAGCTTTCTTT.

The chain is built from TRBV4-3 and TRBJ2-1; D assignment may be TRBD1 or TRBD2 (6 bases each). Deletions cut 0 bases from V and 9 bases from J, with 21 bases between. The CDR3 has 17 amino acids. Germline CDR1 and CDR2: LGHNA and YSLEER. The CDR3 DNA follows: TGCGCCAGCAGCCAAGACCCGCACCAGGAGGGGGGAGGTGAGCAGTTCTTC. Its protein product is CASSQDPHQEGGGEQFF.

The CDR3 loop reads CASSSSRDGYTF. CDR3 nucleotides: TGTGCCAGCTCGTCCTCTCGTGATGGCTACACCTTC. This chain uses TRBV18 with TRBJ1-2, with D unresolved. Per the germline V gene, CDR1 is KGHSH and CDR2 is LQKENI. Trimming left V 6 bases short and J 6 bases short, with 11 bases between. The CDR3 is made up of 12 amino acids.

The chain links TRBV7-6 to TRBJ1-1; TRBD1 agrees at 8 bases. Trimming at V came to 3 bases and at J to 4 bases, leaving 4 bases not matched to a gene. Per germline, CDR1 SGHVS and CDR2 FNYEAQ. CDR3 length: 14 amino acids. The CDR3 DNA reads as TGTGCCAGCAGCTTTGGACAGGGCGGCACTGAAGCTTTCTTT. The encoded protein is CASSFGQGGTEAFF.

The chain joins TRBV5-1 to TRBJ1-1; D ambiguous. The CDR3 loop spans 14 amino acids. Germline assignment: CDR1 SGHRS and CDR2 YFSETQ. Trimming removed 0 bases from V and 5 bases from J, with 11 bases in between. CDR3 sequence (DNA): TGCGCCAGCAGCTTGGAGGGAGGAGGAACTGAAGCTTTCTTT. Translation: CASSLEGGGTEAFF.

This clone was observed a handful of times. The chain couples TRBV2 to TRBJ1-2, with 9 positions matching TRBD1. Unmatched junction bases numbered 6, after V lost 3 bases and J lost 7 bases. Per the germline V gene, CDR1 is SNHLY and CDR2 is FYNNEI. The CDR3 runs 14 residues. For the CDR3, the DNA is TGTGCCAGCAGTGATCAACAGGGGGCGATTGGCTACACCTTC. Encoded protein: CASSDQQGAIGYTF.

This chain connects TRBV6-1 to TRBJ2-3; no clear D gene. This CDR3 is 12 amino acids long. Trimming took off 3 bases at V and 1 base at J, with 2 bases between the two ends. Per the germline V gene, CDR1 is MNHNS and CDR2 is SASEGT. The CDR3 protein is CASSDGTDTQYF. As DNA, the CDR3 is TGTGCCAGCAGTGATGGCACAGATACGCAGTATTTT.

The rearrangement uses TRBV9 and TRBJ1-2; 8 nucleotides align to TRBD1. The junction had 9 bases not matched to a gene; V was cut back by 4 bases and J by 4 bases. The germline gives CDR1 SGDLS, CDR2 YYNGEE. CDR3 size: 15 residues. The CDR3 bases are TGTGCCAGCAGCCCCTTCGGACAGGGCGCCTATGGCTACACCTTC. Its translation: CASSPFGQGAYGYTF.

The DNA for the CDR3 is TGTGCCAGCAGTCGGCGTGGGTCTGATCTCCACTTT. It encodes CASSRRGSDLHF. This chain joins TRBV3-1 (or the pseudogene TRBV3-2) and TRBJ1-6; D not resolved. Germline values: CDR1 LGHDT, CDR2 YNNKEL (reference sequence). Trimming took 6 bases from V and 16 from J, leaving 16 bases between them. The CDR3 extends over 12 amino acids.

J is TRBJ2-5 and V is TRBV5-1, with 8 bases fitting TRBD2. The CDR3 runs 18 residues. Germline loops: CDR1 SGHRS, CDR2 YFSETQ. Trimming removed 6 bases from V and 4 bases from J; junction bases left unmatched: 20. The CDR3 DNA is TGCGCCAGCACTAAGGCAATATTGGCGGGGGGCCCGGTAGAGACCCAGTACTTC. It translates to CASTKAILAGGPVETQYF. Based on the CDR3 plus reference TRBV5-1 and TRBJ2-5, the full variable domain is KAGVTQTPRYLIKTRGQQVTLSCSPISGHRSVSWYQQTPGQGLQFLFEYFSETQRNKGNFPGRFSGRQFSNSRSEMNVSTLELGDSALYLCASTKAILAGGPVETQYFGPGTRLLVL.

This chain links TRBV6-5 with TRBJ2-1, with D perhaps TRBD2 (5 bases). Germline lookup yields CDR1 MNHEY and CDR2 SVGAGI. This CDR3 is 13 amino acids long. The germline V and J ends were trimmed by 0 bases and 7 bases, with 7 bases remaining between them. CDR3 protein: CASSYSRGNEQFF. CDR3 bases: TGTGCCAGCAGTTACTCGAGAGGGAATGAGCAGTTCTTC.

The chain combines TRBV29-1 with TRBJ2-7, with D possibly being TRBD2 (6 bases). The CDR3 sequence is 17 residues long. V dropped 0 bases and J dropped 4 bases, with 22 bases sitting between them. CDR1 is SQVTM and CDR2 is ANQGSEA in the germline V gene. CDR3 sequence reads: CSVEEGDGGKGRYEQYF. CDR3 nucleotides: TGCAGCGTTGAAGAGGGAGACGGGGGAAAGGGACGATACGAGCAGTACTTC.

There are a few counts of this clone. The rearrangement joins TRBV7-9 to TRBJ1-2, with a weak D call TRBD1 (5 bases). The CDR3 extends over 16 amino acids. Deletions cut 2 bases from V and 6 bases from J, with 19 bases between. The germline CDR1 and CDR2 sequences are SEHNR and FQNEAQ (reference sequence). The CDR3 is CASSLPYLEGAHGYTF. The CDR3 DNA follows: TGTGCCAGCAGCTTACCCTATTTGGAAGGGGCACATGGCTACACCTTC.